The sequence of this T cell receptor (beta chain) was determined in a study of T cell responses to AZD1222 COVID-19 vaccine. Clones were sequenced by immunoSEQ multiplex PCR, and TCRdb holds only the in-frame ones, with some missing. The sample includes 45,000 to 65,000 clones, 88% of them seen just once. The receptor comes from an adult in good health. Sequences were derived from peripheral blood, sampled on day 0 of AZD1222 vaccination.

The CDR3 DNA follows: TGTGCCAGTACTCACCCGGCGGATACCGGGGAGCTGTTTTTT. Encoded protein: CASTHPADTGELFF. V is TRBV19 and J is TRBJ2-2; D gene ambiguous. The CDR3 runs to 14 residues. Trimming stripped 7 bases from V and 5 bases from J, with 14 bases between. CDR1 LNHDA and CDR2 SQIVND come from the germline V gene (reference sequence).